These 27 T cell receptor beta chains came from one sample sequenced in a study of shared clonotypes between healthy human individuals. This table comes from immunoSEQ multiplex PCR, and its TCRdb copy is limited to in-frame clones, with some not included. The sample lists about 1,900,000 clones, roughly 94% occurring once. Naive CD8 cells, CD45RO-negative and positively selected for CCR7, excluded terminally differentiated effector memory CD45RA+ cells. Sequencing was performed on naive CD8+ T cells sorted from blood. These receptors all come from a man between 18 and 29 years old in good health.

A single count supports this clone. The chain recombines TRBV9 with TRBJ2-1; D uncertain. Germline CDR1 and CDR2: SGDLS and YYNGEE. The V end was cut by 0 bases, the J end by 7 bases, with 14 bases between. The CDR3 sequence is 15 residues long. The CDR3 bases are TGTGCCAGCAGCGTAGAGGTGGGCATTTTGAATGAGCAGTTCTTC. Its translation is CASSVEVGILNEQFF.

The CDR3 region is CASSAWTAFDDEQYF. CDR3 DNA sequence: TGTGCCAGTAGTGCCTGGACTGCATTTGATGACGAGCAGTACTTC. The chain couples TRBV19 to TRBJ2-7, with a possible D match to TRBD2 (5 bases). The V and J ends lost 5 bases and 5 bases respectively, with 19 bases between them. CDR3 length equals 15 residues. Germline loops: CDR1 LNHDA, CDR2 SQIVND (reference sequence). The whole variable domain, remainder taken from reference TRBV19 and TRBJ2-7, is DGGITQSPKYLFRKEGQNVTLSCEQNLNHDAMYWYRQDPGQGLRLIYYSQIVNDFQKGDIAEGYSVSREKKESFPLTVTSAQKNPTAFYLCASSAWTAFDDEQYFGPGTRLTVT.

This rearrangement joins TRBV19 to TRBJ2-5, with 9 bases aligning to TRBD2. This CDR3 region has 17 residues. The junction had 7 bases not matched to a gene; V was cut back by 0 bases and J by 2 bases. Germline assignment: CDR1 LNHDA and CDR2 SQIVND (reference sequence). The CDR3 nucleotides read TGTGCCAGTAGTATAGATGACTCACTAGCGGGTCAAGAGACCCAGTACTTC. Translating it yields CASSIDDSLAGQETQYF.

The chain carries TRBV27 and TRBJ1-6; 9 bases are a match to TRBD1. The CDR3 has 15 residues. The trim removed 5 bases at V and 16 bases at J, leaving 15 bases unmatched. CDR1 and CDR2 (germline): MNHEY, SMNVEV (reference sequence). CDR3 sequence reads: CASSPPGQGTPLLHF. The CDR3 DNA reads TGTGCCAGCAGTCCTCCGGGACAGGGAACCCCTTTGCTCCACTTT.

The gene calls are TRBV27 and TRBJ1-2; D is possibly TRBD1 (6 bases). Trimming pared 6 bases from V and 3 bases from J, leaving 14 bases between. The CDR3 contains 14 residues. Germline V gives CDR1 MNHEY, CDR2 SMNVEV (reference sequence). CDR3 protein: CASRLRGTHYGYTF. The CDR3 DNA is TGTGCCAGCAGACTCAGGGGAACCCACTATGGCTACACCTTC.

Worth noting for this clone: Distinct nucleotide sequences in the sample also encode this CDR3. The chain is built from TRBV4-1 and TRBJ1-1; 7 positions agree with TRBD1. The germline V gene has CDR1 MGHRA and CDR2 YSYEKL. V was clipped by 1 base and J by 1 base; unmatched bases: 3. The CDR3 contains 15 residues. The CDR3 bases are TGCGCCAGCAGCCAAGGACAGGGAGCGAACACTGAAGCTTTCTTT. The encoded protein is CASSQGQGANTEAFF.

This chain joins TRBV7-3 and TRBJ2-3, with unresolved D. Between the trimmed V and J ends, which lost 2 bases and 0 bases, there was a span of 6 bases. This CDR3 comprises 14 residues. Per germline, CDR1 SGHTA and CDR2 FQGTGA. DNA for the CDR3: TGTGCCAGCAGCTTATTCCCTAGCACAGATACGCAGTATTTT. It encodes CASSLFPSTDTQYF.

This sequence joins TRBV7-9 and TRBJ2-7, with D tentatively TRBD1 (6 bases). This CDR3 is 16 amino acids long. The V and J ends lost 2 bases and 2 bases respectively, with 16 bases between them. Per the germline V gene, CDR1 is SEHNR and CDR2 is FQNEAQ (reference sequence). The chain's CDR3 is CASSLPGTLGTYEQYF. CDR3 sequence (DNA): TGTGCCAGCAGCTTACCAGGGACATTGGGGACCTACGAGCAGTACTTC.

This clone appeared a single time. The V call is TRBV15, the J call TRBJ1-3; unclear D gene. Deletions cut 0 bases from V and 0 bases from J, with 3 bases between. The CDR3 length is 14 residues. Germline loops: CDR1 LNHNV, CDR2 YYDKDF (reference sequence). The CDR3 reads CATSRDHSGNTIYF. The CDR3 DNA reads TGTGCCACCAGCAGAGATCACTCTGGAAACACCATATATTTT.

The J gene is TRBJ2-3, the V gene TRBV9; 8 nucleotides line up with TRBD2. The CDR3 consists of 13 residues. V lost 0 bases to trimming and J lost 14 bases; unmatched junction nucleotides: 8. Germline-derived CDR1 and CDR2 are SGDLS and YYNGEE. The CDR3 protein is CASSVEGAGGPYF. The CDR3 region has the DNA TGTGCCAGCAGCGTAGAAGGGGCGGGGGGCCCGTATTTT.

This chain connects TRBV27 to TRBJ2-1; 8 bases fit TRBD1. Germline V gene sequence: CDR1 MNHEY, CDR2 SMNVEV (reference sequence). The CDR3 has 14 amino acids. The ends lost 5 bases at V and 9 bases at J; junction bases unmatched: 9. The CDR3 is CASSLNPGGGEQFF. CDR3 nucleotides: TGTGCCAGCAGTCTAAACCCAGGGGGCGGTGAGCAGTTCTTC.

The chain combines TRBV19 with TRBJ2-7, with D perhaps given as TRBD1 or TRBD2 (5 bases each). The germline V gene has CDR1 LNHDA and CDR2 SQIVND (reference sequence). The CDR3 covers 16 residues. V gave up 5 bases and J gave up 0 bases, with 17 bases separating them. The DNA for the CDR3 is TGTGCCAGTAGTTTGGGACCGACCCAATACTCCTACGAGCAGTACTTC. It codes for CASSLGPTQYSYEQYF.

V is TRBV28 and J is TRBJ2-3; D call uncertain. V lost 7 bases and J lost 0, with 23 bases in between. Germline loops: CDR1 MDHEN, CDR2 SYDVKM. CDR3 length: 18 amino acids. CDR3 amino acids: CASKRQENLRSSTDTQYF. In DNA, the CDR3 is TGTGCCAGCAAAAGGCAGGAAAACCTTCGCAGCAGCACAGATACGCAGTATTTT.

The chain recombines TRBV10-3 with TRBJ2-7; D is undetermined. Germline CDR1 is ENHRY and CDR2 is SYGVKD. Trimming left V 5 bases short and J 3 bases short, with 8 bases between. This CDR3 spans 12 amino acids. The CDR3 DNA reads TGTGCCATCAGTAGGACGGACTACGAGCAGTACTTC. Encoded protein: CAISRTDYEQYF.

CDR3 protein: CASGQGATYEQYF. CDR3 DNA sequence: TGCGCCAGCGGACAGGGTGCGACCTACGAGCAGTACTTC. This chain joins TRBV5-1 and TRBJ2-7; the match to TRBD1 covers 8 bases. V lost 7 bases to trimming and J lost 2 bases; unmatched junction nucleotides: 5. This CDR3 contains 13 residues. CDR1 is SGHRS and CDR2 is YFSETQ in the germline V gene.

The rearrangement uses TRBV2 and TRBJ1-1; D perhaps matches TRBD1 (5 bases). V was pared by 9 bases and J by 1 base, with 15 bases between. The germline CDR1 and CDR2 sequences are SNHLY and FYNNEI. CDR3 length: 14 residues. This CDR3 is CARGYGTPNTEAFF. CDR3 nucleotide sequence: TGTGCCAGGGGTTACGGGACTCCGAACACTGAAGCTTTCTTT.

Written as DNA, the CDR3 is TGCAGCGTGAATGGACTAGCGGGAGGCTCCTACGAGCAGTACTTC. It specifies CSVNGLAGGSYEQYF. This chain joins TRBV29-1 and TRBJ2-7; 14 bases agree with TRBD2. This CDR3 has 15 amino acids. Per germline, CDR1 SQVTM and CDR2 ANQGSEA. V lost 6 bases, J lost 0 bases, and 4 bases stayed unmatched.

The chain is built from TRBV5-1 and TRBJ2-5; 10 nucleotides agree with TRBD2. Per germline, CDR1 SGHRS and CDR2 YFSETQ. V dropped 1 base and J dropped 4; count of bases not matched to a gene: 7. The CDR3 is made up of 16 amino acids. The CDR3 sequence is CASSLTAGGLLETQYF. For the CDR3, the DNA is TGCGCCAGCAGCTTGACAGCGGGGGGGCTTCTAGAGACCCAGTACTTC.

The chain couples TRBV6-5 to TRBJ2-1; possibly TRBD1 or TRBD2 for D (5 bases each). V was cut by 6 bases and J by 10 bases, with 16 bases left in between. Germline lookup yields CDR1 MNHEY and CDR2 SVGAGI. This CDR3 is 13 amino acids long. The CDR3 DNA reads as TGTGCCAGCAGCCCCTCCCGGGACGTAGAGCAGTTCTTC. Residues: CASSPSRDVEQFF.

As concerns this clone: This sample includes further DNA sequences coding for the same CDR3. The chain recombines TRBV6-5 with TRBJ2-7; TRBD1 matches at 9 bases. Germline CDR1 and CDR2: MNHEY and SVGAGI. After removal of 4 bases from V and 1 base from J, the junction contained 2 bases not matched to a gene. The CDR3 is made up of 14 amino acids. Here the CDR3 reads CASSWGQGSYEQYF. CDR3 in DNA: TGTGCCAGCAGTTGGGGACAGGGATCCTACGAGCAGTACTTC.

The chain links TRBV11-2 to TRBJ1-1; D ambiguous. Trimming took 1 base from V and 3 from J, leaving 21 bases between them. Germline values: CDR1 SGHAT, CDR2 FQNNGV. The CDR3 totals 18 residues. The CDR3 is CASSLGYAGIVGDTEAFF. CDR3 DNA sequence: TGTGCCAGCAGCTTAGGTTATGCGGGTATCGTCGGGGACACTGAAGCTTTCTTT.

V and J are TRBV5-4 and TRBJ2-7; perhaps D is TRBD1 or TRBD2 (6 bases each). V was clipped by 1 base and J by 7 bases, with 12 bases between them. The germline V gene has CDR1 SGHNT and CDR2 YYREEE (reference sequence). The CDR3 covers 13 residues. The CDR3 sequence: CASSLWGAREQYF. CDR3 in DNA: TGTGCCAGCAGCTTGTGGGGGGCTCGAGAGCAGTACTTC.

The chain recombines TRBV12-1 with TRBJ1-6. TRBV12-1 is a known pseudogene. The CDR3 is 15 amino acids. CDR3 sequence (DNA): TGTGCCAGCAGCCCCCCGCGGGGACCTAATTCACCCCTCCACTTT. This translates into CASSPPRGPNSPLHF.

The chain links TRBV4-1 to TRBJ2-5; D gene uncertain. Looked up from germline, CDR1 is MGHRA and CDR2 is YSYEKL. This CDR3 has 12 residues. The V end lost 4 bases, the J end lost 5 bases, and 8 bases lay between the germline ends. The CDR3 DNA follows: TGCGCCAGCAGCCCAAATGCCGAGACCCAGTACTTC. It is translated as CASSPNAETQYF.

On this clone itself: Other DNA sequences in this sample translate to the same CDR3. The chain combines TRBV5-4 with TRBJ2-7; no clear D. The germline CDR1 and CDR2 sequences are SGHNT and YYREEE (reference sequence). The CDR3 covers 14 residues. Trimming pared 4 bases from V and 1 base from J, leaving 12 bases between. CDR3 loop: CASSPPDGSYEQYF. Written as DNA, the CDR3 is TGTGCCAGCAGCCCCCCGGACGGGTCCTACGAGCAGTACTTC.

V gene TRBV29-1 combines with J gene TRBJ1-3, with D perhaps TRBD1 (5 bases). V shed 4 bases and J shed 2 bases, with 12 bases lying between them. The CDR3 consists of 14 residues. The germline CDR1 and CDR2 sequences are SQVTM and ANQGSEA. The chain's CDR3 is CSVVSETAGNTIYF. CDR3 in DNA: TGCAGCGTTGTGTCTGAGACAGCTGGAAACACCATATATTTT.

This clone has only a few counts. Within the sample, other DNA sequences also encode this same CDR3. V and J are TRBV5-4 and TRBJ2-5, with TRBD1 matching over 11 bases. CDR3 length: 14 amino acids. Trimming at V came to 4 bases and at J to 4 bases, leaving 3 bases not matched to a gene. Germline V gene lookup returns CDR1 SGHNT and CDR2 YYREEE (reference sequence). This CDR3 reads CASSPGQGGETQYF. CDR3 nucleotide sequence: TGTGCCAGCAGCCCGGGACAGGGGGGAGAGACCCAGTACTTC.